This T cell receptor (beta chain) was retrieved from a study of early T cells in non-severe SARS-CoV-2 infection. Study background: Whole-blood bulk RNA, unsorted, was sequenced, and chains were unpaired. Whole-study results and caveats: VDJdb matching skewed toward anti-spike CD8 responses, missing private and CD4 specificities.

This clonotype was recorded a few times. The antigen is undetermined. Unique molecular identifiers (one per individual cDNA molecule) were attached. TCRdb re-called the 5' RACE reads with MiXCR, one entry per CDR3 protein. Of 55,000 to 65,000 distinct CDR3 sequences in the sample, approximately 13% were seen once. V lost 3 bases and J lost 6, with 9 bases in between. Germline values: CDR1 SEHNR, CDR2 FQNEAQ (reference sequence). The CDR3 has 13 amino acids. Sequencing was done on a sample of whole blood. The source is an adult who was a healthcare worker with PCR-confirmed SARS-CoV-2 infection or an uninfected control (not recorded which). The chain employs TRBV7-9 and TRBJ1-5; D unclear. The CDR3 loop reads CASSLGKGQPQHF. CDR3 bases: TGTGCCAGCAGCTTGGGTAAGGGTCAGCCCCAGCATTTT.